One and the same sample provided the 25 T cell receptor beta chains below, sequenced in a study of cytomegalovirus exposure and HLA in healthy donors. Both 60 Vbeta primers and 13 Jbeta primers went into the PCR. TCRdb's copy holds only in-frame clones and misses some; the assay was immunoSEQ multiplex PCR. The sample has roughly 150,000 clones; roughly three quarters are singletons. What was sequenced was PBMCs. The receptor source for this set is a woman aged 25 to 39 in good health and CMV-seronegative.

The CDR3 sequence: CASSYSGQGGYTF. The CDR3 DNA reads as TGTGCCAGCAGTTATTCGGGTCAGGGTGGCTACACCTTC. The chain recombines TRBV6-6 with TRBJ1-2; D perhaps matches TRBD1 (5 bases). The CDR3 spans 13 residues. Trimming took off 3 bases at V and 7 bases at J, with 12 bases between the two ends. Germline V gene data show CDR1 as MNHNY and CDR2 as SVGAGI (reference sequence).

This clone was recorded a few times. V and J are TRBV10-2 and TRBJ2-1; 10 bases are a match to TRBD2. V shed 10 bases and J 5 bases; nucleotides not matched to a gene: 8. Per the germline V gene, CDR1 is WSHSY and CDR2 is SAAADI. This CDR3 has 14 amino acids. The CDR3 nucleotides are TGCGCCACCATAACTAGCGGGGCCCACAATGAGCAGTTCTTC. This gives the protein CATITSGAHNEQFF.

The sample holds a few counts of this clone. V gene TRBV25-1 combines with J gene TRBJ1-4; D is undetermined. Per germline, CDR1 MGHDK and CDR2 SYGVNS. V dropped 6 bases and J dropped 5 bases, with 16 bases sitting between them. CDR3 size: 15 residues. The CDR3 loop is CASRAPRVMNEKLFF. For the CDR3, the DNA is TGTGCCAGCAGAGCCCCGAGGGTGATGAATGAAAAACTGTTTTTT.

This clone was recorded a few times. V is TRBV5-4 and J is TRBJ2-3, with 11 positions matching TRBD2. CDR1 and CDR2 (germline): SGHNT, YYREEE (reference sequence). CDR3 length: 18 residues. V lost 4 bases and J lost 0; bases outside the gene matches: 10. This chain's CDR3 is CASSRGTSGSSSTDTQYF. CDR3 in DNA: TGTGCCAGCAGCCGAGGAACTAGCGGGAGTTCCAGCACAGATACGCAGTATTTT.

CDR3 nucleotides: TGTGCCAGCAGTTTACCCCCAGGGGACGTTTATGGCTACACCTTC. Encoded protein: CASSLPPGDVYGYTF. The J gene is TRBJ1-2, the V gene TRBV28, with D possibly matching TRBD1 (6 bases). The CDR3 sequence is 15 residues long. From germline, CDR1 is MDHEN and CDR2 SYDVKM. With 2 bases removed from V and 5 bases from J, the gap between germline ends came to 15 bases.

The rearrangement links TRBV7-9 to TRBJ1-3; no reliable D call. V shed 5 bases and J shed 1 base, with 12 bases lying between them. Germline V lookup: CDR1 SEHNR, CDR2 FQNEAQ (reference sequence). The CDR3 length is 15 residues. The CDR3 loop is CASSPLSESGNTIYF. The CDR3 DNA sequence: TGTGCCAGCAGCCCCCTGTCTGAGTCTGGAAACACCATATATTTT.

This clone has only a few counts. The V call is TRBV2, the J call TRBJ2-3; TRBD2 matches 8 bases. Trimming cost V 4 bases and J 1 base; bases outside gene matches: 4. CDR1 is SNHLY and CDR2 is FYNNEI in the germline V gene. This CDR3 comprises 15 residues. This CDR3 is CASSVPAGGTDTQYF. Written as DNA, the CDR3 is TGTGCCAGCAGTGTTCCAGCGGGGGGCACAGATACGCAGTATTTT.

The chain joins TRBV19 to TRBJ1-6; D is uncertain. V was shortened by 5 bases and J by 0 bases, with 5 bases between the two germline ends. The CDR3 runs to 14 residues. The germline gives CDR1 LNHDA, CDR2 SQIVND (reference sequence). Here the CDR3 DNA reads TGTGCCAGTAGTCTAAGCTCCTATAATTCACCCCTCCACTTT. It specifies CASSLSSYNSPLHF.

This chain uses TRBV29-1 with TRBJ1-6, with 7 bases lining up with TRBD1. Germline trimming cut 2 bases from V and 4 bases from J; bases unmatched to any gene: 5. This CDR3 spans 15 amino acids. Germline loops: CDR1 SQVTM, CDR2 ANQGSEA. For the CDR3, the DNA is TGCAGCGTTGAATTCCGGGGACAGTATAATTCACCCCTCCACTTT. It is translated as CSVEFRGQYNSPLHF.

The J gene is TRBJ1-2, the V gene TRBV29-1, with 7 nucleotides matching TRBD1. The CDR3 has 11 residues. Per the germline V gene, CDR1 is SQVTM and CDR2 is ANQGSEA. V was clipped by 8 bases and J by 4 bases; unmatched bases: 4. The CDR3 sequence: CSSWTGYGYTF. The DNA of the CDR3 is TGCAGCTCATGGACAGGCTATGGCTACACCTTC. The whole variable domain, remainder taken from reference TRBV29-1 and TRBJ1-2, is SAVISQKPSRDICQRGTSLTIQCQVDSQVTMMFWYRQQPGQSLTLIATANQGSEATYESGFVIDKFPISRPNLTFSTLTVSNMSPEDSSIYLCSSWTGYGYTFGSGTRLTVV.

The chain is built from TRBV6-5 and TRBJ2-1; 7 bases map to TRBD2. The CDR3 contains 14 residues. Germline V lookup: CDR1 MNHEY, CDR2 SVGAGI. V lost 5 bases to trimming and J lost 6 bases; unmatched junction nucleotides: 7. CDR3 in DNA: TGTGCCAGCAGTCCTGCTGGGAGGGTCAATGAGCAGTTCTTC. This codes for CASSPAGRVNEQFF.

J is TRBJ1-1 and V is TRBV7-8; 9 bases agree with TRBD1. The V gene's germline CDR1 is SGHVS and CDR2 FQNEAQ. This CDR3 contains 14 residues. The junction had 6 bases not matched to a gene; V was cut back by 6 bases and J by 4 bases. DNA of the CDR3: TGTGCCAGCAGTTATATGACAGGGGGCACTGAAGCTTTCTTT. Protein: CASSYMTGGTEAFF.

CDR3 DNA sequence: TGTGCCAGCAGCCGGGGACAGATTAATTCACCCCTCCACTTT. Its protein product is CASSRGQINSPLHF. J is TRBJ1-6 and V is TRBV7-6; 7 bases are a match to TRBD1. The CDR3 extends over 14 amino acids. V gave up 5 bases and J gave up 6 bases; unmatched junction bases: 4. Per the germline V gene, CDR1 is SGHVS and CDR2 is FNYEAQ.

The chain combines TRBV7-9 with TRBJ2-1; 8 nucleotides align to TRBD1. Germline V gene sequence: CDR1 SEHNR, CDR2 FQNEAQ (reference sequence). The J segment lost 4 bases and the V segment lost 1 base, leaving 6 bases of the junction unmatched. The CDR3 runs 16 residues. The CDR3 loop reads CASSLDRGVSYNEQFF. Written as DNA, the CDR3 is TGTGCCAGCAGCTTAGACAGGGGGGTATCGTACAATGAGCAGTTCTTC.

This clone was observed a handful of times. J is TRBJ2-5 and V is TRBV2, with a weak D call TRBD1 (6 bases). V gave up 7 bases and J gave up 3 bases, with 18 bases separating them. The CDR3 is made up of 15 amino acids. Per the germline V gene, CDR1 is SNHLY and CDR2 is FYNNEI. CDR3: CASTEERTEKETQYF. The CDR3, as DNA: TGTGCCAGCACAGAGGAGCGGACAGAAAAAGAGACCCAGTACTTC.

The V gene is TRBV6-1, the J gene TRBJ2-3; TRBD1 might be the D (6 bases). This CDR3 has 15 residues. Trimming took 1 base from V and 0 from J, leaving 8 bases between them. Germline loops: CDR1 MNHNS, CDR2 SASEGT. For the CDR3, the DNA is TGTGCCAGCAGTGAAGAGACAGGTAGCACAGATACGCAGTATTTT. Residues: CASSEETGSTDTQYF.

The CDR3 DNA is TGTGCCAGCAGCTTCCGGGCGGGCGAGCAAGAGACCCAGTACTTC. As protein: CASSFRAGEQETQYF. This sequence joins TRBV7-8 and TRBJ2-5, with a possible D match to TRBD2 (5 bases). Trimming pared 3 bases from V and 2 bases from J, leaving 13 bases between. CDR1 SGHVS and CDR2 FQNEAQ come from the germline V gene. The CDR3 loop spans 15 amino acids.

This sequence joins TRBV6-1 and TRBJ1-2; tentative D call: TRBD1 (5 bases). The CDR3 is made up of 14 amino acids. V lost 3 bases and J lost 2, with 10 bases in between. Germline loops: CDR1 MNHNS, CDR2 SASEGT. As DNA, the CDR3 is TGTGCCAGCAGTGACGGGGGGTTGAACTATGGCTACACCTTC. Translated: CASSDGGLNYGYTF.

The CDR3: CASSLRQGNYEQYF. DNA of the CDR3: TGTGCCAGCAGCCTCAGACAGGGCAACTACGAGCAGTACTTC. The chain couples TRBV27 to TRBJ2-5, with TRBD1 matching 7 bases. The J call may be in error: the DNA end matches TRBJ2-7 better. The CDR3 extends over 14 amino acids. CDR1 and CDR2 from the germline V gene are MNHEY and SMNVEV (reference sequence).

The CDR3 DNA follows: TGTGCCAGCAGTGCGAGCGGGAGCACAGATACGCAGTATTTT. This gives the protein CASSASGSTDTQYF. V gene TRBV6-4 combines with J gene TRBJ2-3; weak D call: TRBD2 (6 bases). The CDR3 totals 14 residues. V gave up 4 bases and J gave up 0 bases, with 8 bases separating them. Germline lookup yields CDR1 MRHNA and CDR2 SNTAGT.

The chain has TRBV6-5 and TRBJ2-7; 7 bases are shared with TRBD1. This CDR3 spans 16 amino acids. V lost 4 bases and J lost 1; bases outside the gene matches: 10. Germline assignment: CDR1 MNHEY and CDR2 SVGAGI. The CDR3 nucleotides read TGTGCCAGCAGTTCGACCGAGGGGACAGCGTCCTACGAGCAGTACGTC. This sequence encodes CASSSTEGTASYEQYV.

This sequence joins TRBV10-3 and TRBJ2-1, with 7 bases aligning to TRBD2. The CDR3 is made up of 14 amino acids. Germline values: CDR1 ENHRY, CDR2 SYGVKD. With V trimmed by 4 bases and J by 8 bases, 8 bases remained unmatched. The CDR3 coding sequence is TGTGCCATCAGTGGTCGGGGGGACGGCGATGAGCAGTTCTTC. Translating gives CAISGRGDGDEQFF.

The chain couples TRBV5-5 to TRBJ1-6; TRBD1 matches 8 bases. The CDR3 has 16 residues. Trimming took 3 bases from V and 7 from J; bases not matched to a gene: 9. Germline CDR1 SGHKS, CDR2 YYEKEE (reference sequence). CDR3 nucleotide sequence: TGTGCCAGCAGCTCAGGGGGCGCCGGGTTAAATTCACCCCTCCACTTT. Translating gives CASSSGGAGLNSPLHF.

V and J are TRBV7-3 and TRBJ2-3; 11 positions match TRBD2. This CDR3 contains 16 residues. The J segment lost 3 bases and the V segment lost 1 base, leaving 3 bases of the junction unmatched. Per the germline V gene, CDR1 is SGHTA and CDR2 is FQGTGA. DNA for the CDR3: TGTGCCAGCAGCTTAAATCGACTAGCGGGGACAGATACGCAGTATTTT. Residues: CASSLNRLAGTDTQYF.

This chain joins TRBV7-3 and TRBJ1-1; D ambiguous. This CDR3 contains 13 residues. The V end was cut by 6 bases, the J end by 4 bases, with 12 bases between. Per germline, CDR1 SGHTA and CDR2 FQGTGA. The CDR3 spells CASSLMSGTEAFF. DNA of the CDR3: TGTGCCAGCAGTCTTATGTCGGGCACTGAAGCTTTCTTT.